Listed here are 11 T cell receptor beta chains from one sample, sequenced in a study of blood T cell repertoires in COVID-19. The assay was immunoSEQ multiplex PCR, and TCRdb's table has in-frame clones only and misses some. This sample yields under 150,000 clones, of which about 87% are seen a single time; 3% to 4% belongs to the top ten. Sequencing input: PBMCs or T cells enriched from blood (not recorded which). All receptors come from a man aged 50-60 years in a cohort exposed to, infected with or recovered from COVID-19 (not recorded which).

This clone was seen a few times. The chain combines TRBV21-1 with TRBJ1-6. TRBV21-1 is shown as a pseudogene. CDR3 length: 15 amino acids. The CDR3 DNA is TGTGCCAGCAGCATCGTATTTGCGGACTATTCACCCCTCCACTTT. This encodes CASSIVFADYSPLHF.

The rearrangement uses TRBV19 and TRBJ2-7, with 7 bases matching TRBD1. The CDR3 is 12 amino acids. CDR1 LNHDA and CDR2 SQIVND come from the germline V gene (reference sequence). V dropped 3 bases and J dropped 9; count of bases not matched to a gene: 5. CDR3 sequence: CASSIRQGRQYF. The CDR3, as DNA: TGTGCCAGTAGTATCCGACAGGGAAGGCAGTACTTC.

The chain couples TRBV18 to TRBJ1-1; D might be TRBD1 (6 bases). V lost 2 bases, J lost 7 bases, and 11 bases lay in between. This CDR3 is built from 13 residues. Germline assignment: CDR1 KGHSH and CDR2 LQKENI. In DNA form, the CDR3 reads TGTGCCAGCTCACCAGGGAGGGGGGTTGAAGCTTTCTTT. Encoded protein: CASSPGRGVEAFF.

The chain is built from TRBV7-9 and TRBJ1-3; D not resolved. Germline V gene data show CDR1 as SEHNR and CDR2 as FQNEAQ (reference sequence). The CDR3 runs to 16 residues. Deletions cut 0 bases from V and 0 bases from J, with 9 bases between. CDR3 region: CASSLALEGSGNTIYF. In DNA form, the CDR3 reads TGTGCCAGCAGCTTAGCGCTAGAGGGCTCTGGAAACACCATATATTTT.

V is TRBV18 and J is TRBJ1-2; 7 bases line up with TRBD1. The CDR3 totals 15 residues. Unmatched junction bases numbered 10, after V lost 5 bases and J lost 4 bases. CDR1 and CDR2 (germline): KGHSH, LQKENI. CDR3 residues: CASSSSGQSFYGYTF. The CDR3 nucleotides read TGTGCCAGCTCATCCTCGGGACAGAGCTTCTATGGCTACACCTTC.

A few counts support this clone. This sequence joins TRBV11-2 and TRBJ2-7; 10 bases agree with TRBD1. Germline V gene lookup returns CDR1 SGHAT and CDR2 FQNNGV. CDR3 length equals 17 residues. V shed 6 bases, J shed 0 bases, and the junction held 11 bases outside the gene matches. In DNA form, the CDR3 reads TGTGCCAGCAGTCCCCTCGGGACAGGGGTCCTCTCCTACGAGCAGTACTTC. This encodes CASSPLGTGVLSYEQYF.

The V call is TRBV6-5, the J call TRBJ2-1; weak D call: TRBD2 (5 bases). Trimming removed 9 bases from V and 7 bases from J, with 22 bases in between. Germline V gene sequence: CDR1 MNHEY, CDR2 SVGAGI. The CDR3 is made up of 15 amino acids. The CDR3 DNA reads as TGTGCCAGTACTCGGACTCCCCGTTACGCTAATGAGCAGTTCTTC. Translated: CASTRTPRYANEQFF.

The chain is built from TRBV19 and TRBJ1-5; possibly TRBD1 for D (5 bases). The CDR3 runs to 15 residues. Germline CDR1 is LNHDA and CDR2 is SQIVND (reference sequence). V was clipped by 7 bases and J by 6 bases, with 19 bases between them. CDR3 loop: CASTSVDQGFQPQHF. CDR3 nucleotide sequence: TGTGCCAGTACCTCCGTGGACCAGGGTTTTCAGCCCCAGCATTTT. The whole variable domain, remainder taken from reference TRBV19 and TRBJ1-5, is DGGITQSPKYLFRKEGQNVTLSCEQNLNHDAMYWYRQDPGQGLRLIYYSQIVNDFQKGDIAEGYSVSREKKESFPLTVTSAQKNPTAFYLCASTSVDQGFQPQHFGDGTRLSIL.

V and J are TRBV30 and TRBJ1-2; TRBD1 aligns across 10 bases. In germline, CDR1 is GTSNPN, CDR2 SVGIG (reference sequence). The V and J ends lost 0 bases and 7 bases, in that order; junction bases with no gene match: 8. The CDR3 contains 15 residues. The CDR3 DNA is TGTGCCTGGAGTGTACCGCGACAGGGGGCCGGTGGCTACACCTTC. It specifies CAWSVPRQGAGGYTF.

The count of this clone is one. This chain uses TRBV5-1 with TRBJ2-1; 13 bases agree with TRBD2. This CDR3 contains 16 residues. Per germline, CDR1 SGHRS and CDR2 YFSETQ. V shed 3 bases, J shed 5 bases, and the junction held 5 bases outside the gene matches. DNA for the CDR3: TGCGCCAGCAGCTCCTGGACTAGCGGGAGAGACAATGAGCAGTTCTTC. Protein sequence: CASSSWTSGRDNEQFF.

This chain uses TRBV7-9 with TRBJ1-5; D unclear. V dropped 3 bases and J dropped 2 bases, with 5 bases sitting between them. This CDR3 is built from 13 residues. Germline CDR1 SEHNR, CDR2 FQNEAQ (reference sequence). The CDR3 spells CASSFQGNQPQHF. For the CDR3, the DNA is TGTGCCAGCAGCTTCCAGGGCAATCAGCCCCAGCATTTT.